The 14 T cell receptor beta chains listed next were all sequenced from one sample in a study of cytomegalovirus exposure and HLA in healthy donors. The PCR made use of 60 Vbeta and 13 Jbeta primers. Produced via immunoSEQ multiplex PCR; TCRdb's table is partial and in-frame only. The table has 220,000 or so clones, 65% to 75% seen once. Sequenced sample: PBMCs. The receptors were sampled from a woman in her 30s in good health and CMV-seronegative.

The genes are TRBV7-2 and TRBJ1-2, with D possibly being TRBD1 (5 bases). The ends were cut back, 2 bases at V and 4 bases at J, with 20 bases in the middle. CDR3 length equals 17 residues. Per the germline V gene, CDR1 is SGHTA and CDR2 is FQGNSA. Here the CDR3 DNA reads TGTGCCAGCAGCTTACGGGGGGGGTTGCCAGGATTCTATGGCTACACCTTC. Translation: CASSLRGGLPGFYGYTF.

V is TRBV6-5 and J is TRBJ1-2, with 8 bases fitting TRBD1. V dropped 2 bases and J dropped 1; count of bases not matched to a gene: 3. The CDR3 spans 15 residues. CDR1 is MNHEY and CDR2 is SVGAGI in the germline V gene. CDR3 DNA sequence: TGTGCCAGCAGTTACGGAGGACAGGGTAACTATGGCTACACCTTC. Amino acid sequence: CASSYGGQGNYGYTF.

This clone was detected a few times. CDR3 nucleotides: TGCGCCAGCAGCTGGGACAGCTATTACAATGAGCAGTTCTTC. It encodes CASSWDSYYNEQFF. This chain links TRBV5-1 with TRBJ2-1, with 7 nucleotides matching TRBD1. This CDR3 has 14 residues. Trimming took 3 bases from V and 4 from J; bases not matched to a gene: 4. Germline values: CDR1 SGHRS, CDR2 YFSETQ.

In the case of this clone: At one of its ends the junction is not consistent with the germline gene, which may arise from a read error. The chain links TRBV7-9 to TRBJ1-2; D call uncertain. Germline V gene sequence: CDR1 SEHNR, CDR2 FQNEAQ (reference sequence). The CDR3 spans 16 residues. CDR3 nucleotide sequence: TGTTCCAGCAGCCTCCTTGCGAACAGCGGAGAGGATGGCTACACCTTC. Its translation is CSSSLLANSGEDGYTF.

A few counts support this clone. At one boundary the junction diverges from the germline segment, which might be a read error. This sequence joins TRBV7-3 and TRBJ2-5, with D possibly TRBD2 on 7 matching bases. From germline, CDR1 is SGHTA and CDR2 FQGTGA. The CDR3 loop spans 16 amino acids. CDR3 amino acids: CSSSLGVRGGLEAQYF. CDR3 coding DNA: TGTTCCAGCAGCTTGGGCGTGAGGGGGGGCCTGGAGGCCCAGTACTTC.

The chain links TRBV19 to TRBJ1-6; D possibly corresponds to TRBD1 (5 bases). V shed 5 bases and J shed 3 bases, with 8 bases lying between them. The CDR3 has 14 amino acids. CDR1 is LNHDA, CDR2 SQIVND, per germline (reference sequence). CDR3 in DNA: TGTGCCAGTAGTCAGACAGACTATAATTCACCCCTCCACTTT. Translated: CASSQTDYNSPLHF.

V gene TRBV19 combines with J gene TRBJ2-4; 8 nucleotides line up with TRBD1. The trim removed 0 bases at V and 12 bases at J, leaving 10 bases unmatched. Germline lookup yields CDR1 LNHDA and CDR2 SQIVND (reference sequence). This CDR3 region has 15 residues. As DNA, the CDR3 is TGTGCCAGTAGTATAGAATCCGGACAGGGAAAGACTCAGTACTTC. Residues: CASSIESGQGKTQYF.

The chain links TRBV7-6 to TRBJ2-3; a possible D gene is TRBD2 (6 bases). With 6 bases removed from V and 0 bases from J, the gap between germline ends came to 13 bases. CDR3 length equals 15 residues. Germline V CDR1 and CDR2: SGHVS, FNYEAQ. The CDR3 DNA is TGTGCCAGCAGGGATAGCGGCTCTAGCACAGATACGCAGTATTTT. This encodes CASRDSGSSTDTQYF.

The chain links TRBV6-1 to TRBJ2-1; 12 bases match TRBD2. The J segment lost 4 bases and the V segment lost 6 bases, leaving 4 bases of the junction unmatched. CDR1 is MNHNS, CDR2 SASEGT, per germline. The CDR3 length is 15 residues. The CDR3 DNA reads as TGTGCCAGCAGCTCGACTAGCGGGGGATACAATGAGCAGTTCTTC. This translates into CASSSTSGGYNEQFF.

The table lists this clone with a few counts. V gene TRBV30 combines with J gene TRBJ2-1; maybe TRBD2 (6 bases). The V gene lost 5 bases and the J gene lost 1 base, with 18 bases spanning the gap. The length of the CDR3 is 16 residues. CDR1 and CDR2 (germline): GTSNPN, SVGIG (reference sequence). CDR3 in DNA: TGTGCCTGGGGTCCGCCGGTAGGGAGGTCCTACAATGAGCAGTTCTTC. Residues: CAWGPPVGRSYNEQFF.

The CDR3 coding sequence is TGTGCCAGCAGCAAAATAAGAGTCCCGGGCAATGAGCAGTTCTTC. It is translated as CASSKIRVPGNEQFF. The V call is TRBV7-8, the J call TRBJ2-1; no clear D gene. Trimming stripped 5 bases from V and 6 bases from J, with 17 bases between. The CDR3 is 15 residues long. From germline, CDR1 is SGHVS and CDR2 FQNEAQ.

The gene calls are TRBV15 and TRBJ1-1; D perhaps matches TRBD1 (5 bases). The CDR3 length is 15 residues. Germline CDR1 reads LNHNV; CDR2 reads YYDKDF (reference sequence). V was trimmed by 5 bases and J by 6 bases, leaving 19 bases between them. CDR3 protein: CATSWGTGEVAEAFF. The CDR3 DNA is TGTGCCACCAGCTGGGGGACCGGGGAGGTGGCTGAAGCTTTCTTT. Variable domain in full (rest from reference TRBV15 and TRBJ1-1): DAMVIQNPRYQVTQFGKPVTLSCSQTLNHNVMYWYQQKSSQAPKLLFHYYDKDFNNEADTPDNFQSRRPNTSFCFLDIRSPGLGDTAMYLCATSWGTGEVAEAFFGQGTRLTVV.

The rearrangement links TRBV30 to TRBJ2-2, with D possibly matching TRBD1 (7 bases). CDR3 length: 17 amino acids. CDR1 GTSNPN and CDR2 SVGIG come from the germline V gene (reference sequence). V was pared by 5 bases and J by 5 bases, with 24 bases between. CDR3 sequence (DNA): TGTGCCTGGGGAATGACGCCCAGGGGGGTTTATACCGGGGAGCTGTTTTTT. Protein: CAWGMTPRGVYTGELFF.

The CDR3 nucleotides read TGTGCCAGCAGTGAATATACCGGTTACACTGAAGCTTTCTTT. This gives the protein CASSEYTGYTEAFF. J is TRBJ1-1 and V is TRBV25-1; D gene ambiguous. Trimming removed 0 bases from V and 3 bases from J, with 8 bases in between. Germline-derived CDR1 and CDR2 are MGHDK and SYGVNS. CDR3 size: 14 residues.